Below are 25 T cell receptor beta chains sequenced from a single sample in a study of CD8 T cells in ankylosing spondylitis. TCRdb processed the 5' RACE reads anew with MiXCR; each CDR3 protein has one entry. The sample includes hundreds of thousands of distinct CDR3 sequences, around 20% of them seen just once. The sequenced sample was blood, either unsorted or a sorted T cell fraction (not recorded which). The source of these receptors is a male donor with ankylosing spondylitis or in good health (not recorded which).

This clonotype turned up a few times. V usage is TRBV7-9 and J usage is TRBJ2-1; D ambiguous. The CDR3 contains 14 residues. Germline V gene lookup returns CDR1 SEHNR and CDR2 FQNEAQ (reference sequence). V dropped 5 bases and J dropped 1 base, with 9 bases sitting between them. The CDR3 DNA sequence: TGTGCCAGCAGCCATAGTCCGTCCTACAATGAGCAGTTCTTC. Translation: CASSHSPSYNEQFF. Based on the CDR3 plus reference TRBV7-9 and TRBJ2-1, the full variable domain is DTGVSQNPRHKITKRGQNVTFRCDPISEHNRLYWYRQTLGQGPEFLTYFQNEAQLEKSRLLSDRFSAERPKGSFSTLEIQRTEQGDSAMYLCASSHSPSYNEQFFGPGTRLTVL.

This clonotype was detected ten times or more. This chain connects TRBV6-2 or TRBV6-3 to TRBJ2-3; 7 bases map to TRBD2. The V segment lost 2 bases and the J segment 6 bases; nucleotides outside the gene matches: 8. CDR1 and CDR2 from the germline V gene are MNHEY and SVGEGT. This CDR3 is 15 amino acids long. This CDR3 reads CASSYGASGPDTQYF. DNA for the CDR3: TGTGCCAGCAGTTACGGCGCTAGCGGCCCGGATACGCAGTATTTT.

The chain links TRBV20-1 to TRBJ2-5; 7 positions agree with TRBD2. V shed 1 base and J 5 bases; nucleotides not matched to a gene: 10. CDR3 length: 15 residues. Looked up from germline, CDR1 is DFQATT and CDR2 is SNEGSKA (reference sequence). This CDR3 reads CSARVPASGGETQYF. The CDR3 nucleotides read TGCAGTGCTAGAGTCCCAGCTAGCGGCGGGGAGACCCAGTACTTC.

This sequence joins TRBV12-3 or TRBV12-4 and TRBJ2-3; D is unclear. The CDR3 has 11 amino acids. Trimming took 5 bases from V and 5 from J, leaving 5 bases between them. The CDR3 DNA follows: TGTGCCAGCAGTCGACAAGATACGCAGTATTTT. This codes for CASSRQDTQYF.

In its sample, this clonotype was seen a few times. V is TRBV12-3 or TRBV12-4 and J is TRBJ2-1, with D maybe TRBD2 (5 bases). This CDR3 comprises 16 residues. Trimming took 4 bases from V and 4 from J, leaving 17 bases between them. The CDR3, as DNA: TGTGCCAGCAGTTCCGTACTAGGACCCGCGTACAATGAGCAGTTCTTC. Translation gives CASSSVLGPAYNEQFF.

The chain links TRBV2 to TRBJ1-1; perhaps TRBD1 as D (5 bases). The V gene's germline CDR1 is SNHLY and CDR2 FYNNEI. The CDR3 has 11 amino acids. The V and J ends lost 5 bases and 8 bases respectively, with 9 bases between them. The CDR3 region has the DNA TGTGCCAGCAGTAAAGACAGAGAAGCTTTCTTT. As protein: CASSKDREAFF.

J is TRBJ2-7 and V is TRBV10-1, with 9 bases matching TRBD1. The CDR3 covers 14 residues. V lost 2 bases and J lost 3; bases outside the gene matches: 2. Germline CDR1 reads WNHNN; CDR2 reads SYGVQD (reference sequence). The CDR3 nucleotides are TGCGCCAGCAGTGAGCAGGGACAGGGCTACGAGCAGTACTTC. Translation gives CASSEQGQGYEQYF.

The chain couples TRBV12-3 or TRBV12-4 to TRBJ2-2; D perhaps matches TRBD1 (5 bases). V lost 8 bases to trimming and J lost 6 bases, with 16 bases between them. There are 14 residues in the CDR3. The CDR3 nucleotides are TGTGCCAGCCCAGGGTCGTTGATTGCCGGGGAGCTGTTTTTT. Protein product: CASPGSLIAGELFF.

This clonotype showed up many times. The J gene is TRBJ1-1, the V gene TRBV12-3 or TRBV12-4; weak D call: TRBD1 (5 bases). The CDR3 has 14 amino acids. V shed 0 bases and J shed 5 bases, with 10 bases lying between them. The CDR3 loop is CASSLALGGTEAFF. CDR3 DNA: TGTGCCAGCAGTTTAGCGCTGGGGGGGACTGAAGCTTTCTTT.

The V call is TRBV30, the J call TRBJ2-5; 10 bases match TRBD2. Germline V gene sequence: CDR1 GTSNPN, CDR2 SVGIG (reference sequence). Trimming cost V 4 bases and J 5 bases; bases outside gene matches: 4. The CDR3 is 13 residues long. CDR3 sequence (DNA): TGTGCCTGGACTAGCGGGGGCTGGGAGACCCAGTACTTC. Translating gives CAWTSGGWETQYF. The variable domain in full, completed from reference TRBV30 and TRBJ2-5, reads SQTIHQWPATLVQPVGSPLSLECTVEGTSNPNLYWYRQAAGRGLQLLFYSVGIGQISSEVPQNLSASRPQDRQFILSSKKLLLSDSGFYLCAWTSGGWETQYFGPGTRLLVL.

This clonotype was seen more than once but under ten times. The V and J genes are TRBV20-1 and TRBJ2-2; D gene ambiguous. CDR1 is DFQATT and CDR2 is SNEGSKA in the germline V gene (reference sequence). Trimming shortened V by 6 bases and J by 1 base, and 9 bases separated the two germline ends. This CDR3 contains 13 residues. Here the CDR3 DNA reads TGCAGTGCGGAGACTGGGAACACCGGGGAGCTGTTTTTT. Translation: CSAETGNTGELFF.

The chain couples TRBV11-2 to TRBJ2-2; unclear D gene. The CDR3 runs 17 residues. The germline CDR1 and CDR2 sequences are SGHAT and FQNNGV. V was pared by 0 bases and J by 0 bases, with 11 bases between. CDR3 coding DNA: TGTGCCAGCAGCTTAGATAAGGGTTACGCGAACACCGGGGAGCTGTTTTTT. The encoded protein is CASSLDKGYANTGELFF.

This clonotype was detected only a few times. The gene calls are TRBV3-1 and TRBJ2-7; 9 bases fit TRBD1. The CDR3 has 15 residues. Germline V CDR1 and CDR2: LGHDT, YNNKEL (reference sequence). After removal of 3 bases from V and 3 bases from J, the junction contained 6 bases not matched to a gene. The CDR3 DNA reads TGTGCCAGCAGCCACTTGGGACAGGGAGACTACGAGCAGTACTTC. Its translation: CASSHLGQGDYEQYF.

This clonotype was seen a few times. This CDR3 is CATSWGGSGYGYTF. The CDR3 DNA follows: TGTGCCACTTCCTGGGGGGGATCTGGCTATGGCTACACCTTC. The chain carries TRBV7-8 and TRBJ1-2; D is perhaps TRBD1 (5 bases). The V gene's germline CDR1 is SGHVS and CDR2 FQNEAQ. This CDR3 has 14 amino acids. Trimming removed 10 bases at V and 4 bases at J, with 19 bases between.

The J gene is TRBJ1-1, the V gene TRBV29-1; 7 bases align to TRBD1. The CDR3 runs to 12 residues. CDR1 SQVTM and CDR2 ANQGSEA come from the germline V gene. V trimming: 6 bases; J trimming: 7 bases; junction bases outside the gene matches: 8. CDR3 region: CSVEIAGGEAFF. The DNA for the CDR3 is TGCAGCGTAGAAATAGCAGGGGGTGAAGCTTTCTTT.

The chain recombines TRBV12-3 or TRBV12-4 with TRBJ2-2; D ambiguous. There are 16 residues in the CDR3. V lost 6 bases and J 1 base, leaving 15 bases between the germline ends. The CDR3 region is CASSPDVLGNTGELFF. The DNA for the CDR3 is TGTGCCAGCAGCCCCGATGTCCTCGGGAACACCGGGGAGCTGTTTTTT.

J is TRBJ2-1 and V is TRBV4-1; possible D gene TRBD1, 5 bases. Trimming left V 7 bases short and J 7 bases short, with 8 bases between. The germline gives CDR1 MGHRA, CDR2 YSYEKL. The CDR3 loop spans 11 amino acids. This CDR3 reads CASKGANEQFF. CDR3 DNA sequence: TGCGCCAGCAAAGGGGCGAATGAGCAGTTCTTC.

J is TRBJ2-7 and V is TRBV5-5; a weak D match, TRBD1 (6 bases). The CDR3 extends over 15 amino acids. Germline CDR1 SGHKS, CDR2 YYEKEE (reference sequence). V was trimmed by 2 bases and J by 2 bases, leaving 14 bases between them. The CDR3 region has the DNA TGTGCCAGCAGCTTCGGTTGGACAGAAACCTACGAGCAGTACTTC. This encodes CASSFGWTETYEQYF.

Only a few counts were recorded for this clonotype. The chain's CDR3 is CAILGTVSYEQYF. The CDR3 coding sequence is TGTGCCATCCTGGGGACAGTTTCCTACGAGCAGTACTTC. The chain combines TRBV2 with TRBJ2-7; TRBD1 aligns across 7 bases. This CDR3 has 13 amino acids. Germline CDR1 SNHLY, CDR2 FYNNEI. After removal of 10 bases from V and 1 base from J, the junction contained 7 bases not matched to a gene.

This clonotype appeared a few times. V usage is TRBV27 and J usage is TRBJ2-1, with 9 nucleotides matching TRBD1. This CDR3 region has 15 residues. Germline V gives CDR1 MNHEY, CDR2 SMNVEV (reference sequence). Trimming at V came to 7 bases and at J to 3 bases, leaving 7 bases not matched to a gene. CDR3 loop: CASKISTGGYNEQFF. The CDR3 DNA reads TGTGCCAGCAAGATCTCGACAGGGGGCTACAATGAGCAGTTCTTC.

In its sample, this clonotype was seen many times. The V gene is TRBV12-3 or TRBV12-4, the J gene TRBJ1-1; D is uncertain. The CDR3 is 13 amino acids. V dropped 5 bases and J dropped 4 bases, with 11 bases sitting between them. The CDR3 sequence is CASSPGVRTEAFF. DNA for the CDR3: TGTGCCAGCAGTCCAGGAGTCCGCACTGAAGCTTTCTTT.

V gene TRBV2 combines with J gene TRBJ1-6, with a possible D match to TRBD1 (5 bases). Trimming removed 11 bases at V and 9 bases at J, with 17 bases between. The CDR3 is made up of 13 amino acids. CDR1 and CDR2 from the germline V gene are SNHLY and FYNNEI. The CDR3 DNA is TGTGCCGCCGGGGAGGGGTTCGGTTCACCCCTCCACTTT. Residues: CAAGEGFGSPLHF.

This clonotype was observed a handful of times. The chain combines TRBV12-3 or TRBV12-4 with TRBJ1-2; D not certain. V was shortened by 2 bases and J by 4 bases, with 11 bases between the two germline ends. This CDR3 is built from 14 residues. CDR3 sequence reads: CASSLKAGPYGYTF. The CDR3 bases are TGTGCCAGCAGTTTAAAGGCAGGCCCCTATGGCTACACCTTC.

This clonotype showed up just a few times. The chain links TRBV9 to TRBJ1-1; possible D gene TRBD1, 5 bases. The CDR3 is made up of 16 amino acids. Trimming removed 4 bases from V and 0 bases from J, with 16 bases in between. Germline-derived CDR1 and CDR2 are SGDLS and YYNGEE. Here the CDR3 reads CASSPPWGDVNTEAFF. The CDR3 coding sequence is TGTGCCAGCAGCCCTCCCTGGGGGGACGTGAACACTGAAGCTTTCTTT.

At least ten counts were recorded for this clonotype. The CDR3 DNA reads TGTGCCAGCAGCCTGAACAGGGGGGGCCTTTACGAGCAGTACTTC. Amino acids: CASSLNRGGLYEQYF. The chain joins TRBV5-5 to TRBJ2-7; perhaps TRBD1 as D (8 bases). The V gene lost 4 bases and the J gene lost 4 bases, with 18 bases spanning the gap. This CDR3 comprises 15 residues. Germline loops: CDR1 SGHKS, CDR2 YYEKEE (reference sequence).